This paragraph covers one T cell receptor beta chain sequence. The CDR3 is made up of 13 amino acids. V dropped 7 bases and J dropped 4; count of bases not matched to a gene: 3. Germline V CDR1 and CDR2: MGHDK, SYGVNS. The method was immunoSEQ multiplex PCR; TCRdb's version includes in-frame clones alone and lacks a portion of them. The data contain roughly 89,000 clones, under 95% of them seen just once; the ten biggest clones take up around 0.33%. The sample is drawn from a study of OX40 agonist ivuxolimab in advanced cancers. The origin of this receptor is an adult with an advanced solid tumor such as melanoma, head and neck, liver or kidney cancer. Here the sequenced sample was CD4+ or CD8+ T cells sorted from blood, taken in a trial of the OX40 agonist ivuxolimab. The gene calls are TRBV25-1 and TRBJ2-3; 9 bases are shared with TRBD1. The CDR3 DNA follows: TGTGCCAGCACGGGACAGGGACCAGATACGCAGTATTTT. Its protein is CASTGQGPDTQYF.